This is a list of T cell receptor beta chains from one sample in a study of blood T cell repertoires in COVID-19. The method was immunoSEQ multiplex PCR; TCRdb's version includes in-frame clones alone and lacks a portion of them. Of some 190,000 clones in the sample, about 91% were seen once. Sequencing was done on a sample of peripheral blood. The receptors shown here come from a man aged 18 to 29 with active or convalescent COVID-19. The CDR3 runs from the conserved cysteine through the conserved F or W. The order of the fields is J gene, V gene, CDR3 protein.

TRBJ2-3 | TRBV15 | CATSRGTSGSMGTDTQYF
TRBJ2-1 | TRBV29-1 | CSVEDLAGGPPDRSYNEQFF
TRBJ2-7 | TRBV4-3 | CASSQDRAGATYEQYF
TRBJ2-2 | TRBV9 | CASTGHLGAGELFF
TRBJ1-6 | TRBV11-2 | CASSLERGSSPLHF
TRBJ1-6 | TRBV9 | CASSVDGTGGLSYSPLHF
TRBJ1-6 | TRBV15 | CATSRERNSPLHF
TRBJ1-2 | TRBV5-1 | CASSRDRAYGYTF
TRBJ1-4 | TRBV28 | CASISGRNEKLFF
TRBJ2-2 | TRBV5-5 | CASSFGRLGTGGNTGELFF
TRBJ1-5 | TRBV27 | CASRTSGGGQPQHF
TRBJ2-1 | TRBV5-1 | CASSSRLAGMRNEQFF
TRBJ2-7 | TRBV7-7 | CASSLAVGGSYEQYF
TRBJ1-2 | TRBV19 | CASSISSGNYGYTF
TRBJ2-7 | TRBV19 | CASSIGLYEDEQYF
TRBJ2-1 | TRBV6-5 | CASSKTGQGDEQFF
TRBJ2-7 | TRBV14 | CASSPIGTGNYEQYF
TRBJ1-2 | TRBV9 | CASSVGQGNYGYTF
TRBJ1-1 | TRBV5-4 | CASSLREGAGEAFF
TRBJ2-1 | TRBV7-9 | CASSLGGVDEQFF
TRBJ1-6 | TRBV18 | CASSPRPGTQNNSPLHF
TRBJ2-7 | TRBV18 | CASSLASVSYEQYF
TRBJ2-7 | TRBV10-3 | CAISEGEGPYEQYF
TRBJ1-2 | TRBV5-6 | CASSPDGDYGYTF
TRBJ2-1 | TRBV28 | CASSLTSGTSGYSEFF
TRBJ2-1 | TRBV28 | CASSYAGRSNEQFF
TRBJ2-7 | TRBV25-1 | CASSPTGTSGIYEQYF
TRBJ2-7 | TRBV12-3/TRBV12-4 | CASSFGSYYEQYF
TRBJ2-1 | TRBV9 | CASSDRGVMDSGEQFF
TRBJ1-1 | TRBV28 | CAISQGTNTEAFF